The rows below give T cell receptor beta chains drawn from one sample of a study of T-cell memory formation after mild COVID-19. TCRdb fed the 5' RACE reads into MiXCR, producing one record per CDR3 protein. Seen here are almost 550,000 distinct CDR3 sequences, roughly 20% observed once, and the top ten hold about 12%. The sample comprised PBMCs or a T cell subset sorted from them (not recorded which). The receptors come from an adult woman who had mild COVID-19 (a few samples of this study predate the infection). Cell type and time point are not known. The CDR3 runs from the conserved cysteine through the conserved F or W. The D gene is left open where the match is weak. Expanded clones are given a class, and other clones once, few, many or no size at all.

D: NA
size: few
J: TRBJ1-6
V: TRBV12-3/TRBV12-4
CDR3: CASSFRGPNSPLHF
DNA: TGTGCCAGCAGTTTTAGGGGCCCCAATTCACCCCTCCACTTT

D: NA
size: NA
J: TRBJ2-3
V: TRBV20-1
CDR3: CSANSGSTDTQYF
DNA: TGCAGTGCTAATAGCGGCAGCACAGATACGCAGTATTTT

D: NA
size: few
J: TRBJ2-7
V: TRBV5-1
CDR3: CASSGQYYEQYF
DNA: TGCGCCAGCAGCGGACAGTACTACGAGCAGTACTTC

D: NA
size: once
J: TRBJ1-1
V: TRBV18
CDR3: CASSPMGGVNTEAFF
DNA: TGTGCCAGCTCACCAATGGGAGGAGTGAACACTGAAGCTTTCTTT

D: NA
size: NA
J: TRBJ2-3
V: TRBV11-2
CDR3: CASSPGRGTQYF
DNA: TGTGCCAGCAGCCCCGGTAGGGGTACGCAGTATTTT

D: NA
size: NA
J: TRBJ2-5
V: TRBV29-1
CDR3: CSDMNPTQYF
DNA: TGCAGCGACATGAACCCCACCCAGTACTTC

D: TRBD2
size: NA
J: TRBJ2-3
V: TRBV5-1
CDR3: CASSLIGLAGVPDTQYF
DNA: TGCGCCAGCAGCTTGATTGGACTAGCGGGAGTTCCAGATACGCAGTATTTT

D: NA
size: NA
J: TRBJ2-3
V: TRBV7-9
CDR3: CASNRGPSTDTQYF
DNA: TGTGCCAGCAATCGGGGGCCCAGCACAGATACGCAGTATTTT

D: NA
size: NA
J: TRBJ2-1
V: TRBV29-1
CDR3: CSSRVGTSEQFF
DNA: TGCAGCTCCCGGGTTGGGACAAGTGAGCAGTTCTTC

D: NA
size: many
J: TRBJ2-1
V: TRBV4-3
CDR3: CASSQDSALGPYNEQFF
DNA: TGCGCCAGCAGCCAAGATTCGGCGTTGGGGCCCTACAATGAGCAGTTCTTC

D: TRBD2
size: NA
J: TRBJ2-3
V: TRBV7-6
CDR3: CASSSGPSGRTDTQYF
DNA: TGTGCCAGCAGCTCGGGGCCTAGCGGCCGCACAGATACGCAGTATTTT

D: NA
size: few
J: TRBJ1-1
V: TRBV7-9
CDR3: CASSLESIPFF
DNA: TGTGCCAGCAGCTTAGAATCTATCCCGTTCTTT

D: NA
size: NA
J: TRBJ2-1
V: TRBV13
CDR3: CASSLAGAFNNEQFF
DNA: TGTGCCAGCAGCTTAGCAGGGGCTTTTAACAATGAGCAGTTCTTC

D: TRBD1
size: few
J: TRBJ1-5
V: TRBV7-8
CDR3: CASSHRDRGRDQPQHF
DNA: TGTGCCAGCAGCCACCGGGACAGGGGTCGTGATCAGCCCCAGCATTTT

D: NA
size: NA
J: TRBJ1-2
V: TRBV9
CDR3: CASSAGRASYGYTF
DNA: TGTGCCAGCAGCGCTGGCAGGGCTAGCTATGGCTACACCTTC

D: TRBD1
size: few
J: TRBJ2-5
V: TRBV9
CDR3: CASSVAQGARETQYF
DNA: TGTGCCAGCAGCGTAGCACAGGGGGCACGGGAGACCCAGTACTTC

D: NA
size: few
J: TRBJ1-1
V: TRBV9
CDR3: CASSPAPGATEAFF
DNA: TGTGCCAGCAGCCCCGCCCCAGGGGCTACTGAAGCTTTCTTT

D: NA
size: few
J: TRBJ2-5
V: TRBV3-1
CDR3: CASSQGAVLGRETQYF
DNA: TGTGCCAGCAGCCAAGGGGCCGTACTAGGGCGGGAGACCCAGTACTTC

D: TRBD1
size: few
J: TRBJ2-7
V: TRBV29-1
CDR3: CSVVGTGFHEQYF
DNA: TGCAGCGTTGTGGGGACAGGGTTCCACGAGCAGTACTTC

D: NA
size: many
J: TRBJ2-5
V: TRBV5-1
CDR3: CASSPGTVQETQYF
DNA: TGCGCCAGCAGCCCCGGGACGGTCCAAGAGACCCAGTACTTC

D: NA
size: few
J: TRBJ2-3
V: TRBV6-5
CDR3: CASSSPSGSTDTQYF
DNA: TGTGCCAGCAGCTCCCCGTCGGGGAGCACAGATACGCAGTATTTT

D: TRBD2
size: NA
J: TRBJ2-1
V: TRBV29-1
CDR3: CSVVLAGWNEQFF
DNA: TGCAGCGTTGTACTAGCGGGGTGGAATGAGCAGTTCTTC

D: NA
size: many
J: TRBJ2-3
V: TRBV10-3
CDR3: CAISDRGLEDTQYF
DNA: TGTGCCATCAGCGACCGGGGACTTGAAGATACGCAGTATTTT

D: TRBD2
size: NA
J: TRBJ2-1
V: TRBV6-1
CDR3: CASSEGGLAGRRAMFF
DNA: TGTGCCAGCAGTGAAGGAGGGTTAGCGGGGAGGAGAGCGATGTTCTTC

D: NA
size: few
J: TRBJ1-1
V: TRBV7-9
CDR3: CASSLGSRGTEAFF
DNA: TGTGCCAGCAGCTTGGGGAGCAGGGGCACTGAAGCTTTCTTT

D: NA
size: many
J: TRBJ2-1
V: TRBV30
CDR3: CAWSTEGYNEQFF
DNA: TGTGCCTGGAGTACGGAGGGGTACAATGAGCAGTTCTTC

D: TRBD1
size: NA
J: TRBJ2-1
V: TRBV7-3
CDR3: CASSTTPGGNEQFF
DNA: TGTGCCAGCAGCACAACCCCAGGGGGTAATGAGCAGTTCTTC

D: TRBD1
size: once
J: TRBJ2-3
V: TRBV19
CDR3: CASKGKAGGGTDTQYF
DNA: TGTGCCAGTAAAGGGAAGGCAGGGGGCGGCACAGATACGCAGTATTTT

D: TRBD1
size: few
J: TRBJ2-5
V: TRBV6-1
CDR3: CASSTASGTGRETQYF
DNA: TGTGCCAGCAGTACCGCATCCGGGACAGGGCGAGAGACCCAGTACTTC

D: TRBD2
size: NA
J: TRBJ2-3
V: TRBV7-8
CDR3: CASSSLLVAGPSTDTQYF
DNA: TGTGCCAGCAGCTCCTTATTGGTAGCGGGACCAAGCACAGATACGCAGTATTTT

D: NA
size: NA
J: TRBJ1-6
V: TRBV12-3/TRBV12-4
CDR3: CASSLAGPNSPLHF
DNA: TGTGCCAGCAGTTTAGCCGGTCCCAATTCACCCCTCCACTTT

D: NA
size: NA
J: TRBJ2-1
V: TRBV27
CDR3: CASSLSGGLSYNEQFF
DNA: TGTGCCAGCAGTTTATCAGGCGGGCTTTCCTACAATGAGCAGTTCTTC

D: NA
size: once
J: TRBJ1-2
V: TRBV7-8
CDR3: CASSLRLGNGYTF
DNA: TGTGCCAGCAGCTTACGGCTGGGAAATGGCTACACCTTC

D: NA
size: few
J: TRBJ2-1
V: TRBV5-4
CDR3: CASSAQGWGISVQFF
DNA: TGTGCCAGCAGCGCACAGGGTTGGGGGATTTCCGTGCAGTTCTTC

D: NA
size: few
J: TRBJ2-7
V: TRBV9
CDR3: CASSGGPRTYEQYF
DNA: TGTGCCAGCAGCGGGGGGCCTAGAACCTACGAGCAGTACTTC

D: TRBD1
size: NA
J: TRBJ2-7
V: TRBV6-2/TRBV6-3
CDR3: CASSYSWTGALYEQYF
DNA: TGTGCCAGCAGTTACTCGTGGACAGGGGCCCTCTACGAGCAGTACTTC

D: NA
size: few
J: TRBJ1-5
V: TRBV6-2/TRBV6-3
CDR3: CASSQKRGQPQHF
DNA: TGTGCCAGCAGTCAAAAGAGGGGGCAGCCCCAGCATTTT

D: NA
size: few
J: TRBJ2-2
V: TRBV11-3
CDR3: CASSLDQGPIDTGELFF
DNA: TGTGCCAGCAGCTTAGATCAAGGTCCAATAGACACCGGGGAGCTGTTTTTT

D: NA
size: NA
J: TRBJ1-2
V: TRBV7-2
CDR3: CASSLKLASDF
DNA: TGTGCCAGCAGCTTAAAACTGGCTTCCGACTTC

D: TRBD1
size: few
J: TRBJ1-2
V: TRBV20-1
CDR3: CSAGQGAQGYTF
DNA: TGCAGTGCTGGACAGGGGGCGCAGGGCTACACCTTC

D: NA
size: NA
J: TRBJ2-3
V: TRBV6-5
CDR3: CASSPWQGSDTQYF
DNA: TGTGCCAGCAGCCCCTGGCAGGGATCAGATACGCAGTATTTT

D: TRBD1
size: NA
J: TRBJ2-2
V: TRBV5-1
CDR3: CASSSLTGHTGELFF
DNA: TGCGCCAGCAGCTCCTTGACAGGGCACACCGGGGAGCTGTTTTTT

D: NA
size: few
J: TRBJ2-7
V: TRBV28
CDR3: CASTLIKGGSYEQYF
DNA: TGTGCCAGCACACTAATTAAGGGGGGATCCTACGAGCAGTACTTC

D: NA
size: NA
J: TRBJ1-5
V: TRBV12-3/TRBV12-4
CDR3: CASSLEGIGPQHF
DNA: TGTGCCAGCAGTTTAGAGGGAATTGGGCCCCAGCATTTT

D: NA
size: NA
J: TRBJ1-4
V: TRBV4-1
CDR3: CASSPEFGEKLFF
DNA: TGCGCCAGCAGCCCAGAGTTCGGGGAAAAACTGTTTTTT

D: NA
size: once
J: TRBJ2-1
V: TRBV27
CDR3: CASSLKGSNEQFF
DNA: TGTGCCAGCAGTTTAAAGGGGAGTAATGAGCAGTTCTTC

D: NA
size: NA
J: TRBJ2-1
V: TRBV4-1
CDR3: CASSQPRFEQFF
DNA: TGCGCCAGCAGCCAGCCACGGTTTGAGCAGTTCTTC

D: NA
size: many
J: TRBJ2-1
V: TRBV5-1
CDR3: CASSLWGSSYNEQFF
DNA: TGCGCCAGCAGCTTGTGGGGCAGCTCCTACAATGAGCAGTTCTTC

D: NA
size: NA
J: TRBJ2-3
V: TRBV13
CDR3: CASSSPSSPGADTQYF
DNA: TGTGCCAGCAGCTCCCCATCTTCCCCCGGGGCAGATACGCAGTATTTT

D: TRBD2
size: few
J: TRBJ2-1
V: TRBV7-3
CDR3: CASSLTLVAGGDEQFF
DNA: TGTGCCAGCAGCTTAACCTTAGTAGCGGGAGGAGATGAGCAGTTCTTC

D: NA
size: NA
J: TRBJ2-1
V: TRBV24-1
CDR3: CATSDPVGFTYNEQFF
DNA: TGTGCCACCAGTGATCCCGTCGGGTTCACCTACAATGAGCAGTTCTTC

D: TRBD2
size: few
J: TRBJ2-5
V: TRBV30
CDR3: CAWRPGGTETQYF
DNA: TGTGCCTGGAGGCCGGGAGGGACGGAGACCCAGTACTTC

D: TRBD2
size: many
J: TRBJ2-1
V: TRBV7-2
CDR3: CASSFLAGGPNEQFF
DNA: TGTGCCAGCAGCTTTCTAGCGGGGGGGCCGAATGAGCAGTTCTTC

D: NA
size: NA
J: TRBJ2-1
V: TRBV12-3/TRBV12-4
CDR3: CASSLGGGMGNEQFF
DNA: TGTGCCAGCAGTTTAGGGGGCGGGATGGGCAATGAGCAGTTCTTC